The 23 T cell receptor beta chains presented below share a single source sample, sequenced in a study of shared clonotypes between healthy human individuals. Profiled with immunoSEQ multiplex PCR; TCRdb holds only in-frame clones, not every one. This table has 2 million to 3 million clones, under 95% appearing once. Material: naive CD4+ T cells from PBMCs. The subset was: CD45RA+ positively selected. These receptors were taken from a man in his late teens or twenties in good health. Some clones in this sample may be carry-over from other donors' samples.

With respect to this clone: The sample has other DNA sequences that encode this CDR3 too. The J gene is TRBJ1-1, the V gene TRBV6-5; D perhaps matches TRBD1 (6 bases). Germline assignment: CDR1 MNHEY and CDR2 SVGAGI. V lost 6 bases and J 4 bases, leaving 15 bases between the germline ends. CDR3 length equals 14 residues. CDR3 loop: CASSYREVGTEAFF. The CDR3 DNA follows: TGTGCCAGCAGCTACAGGGAAGTCGGCACTGAAGCTTTCTTT.

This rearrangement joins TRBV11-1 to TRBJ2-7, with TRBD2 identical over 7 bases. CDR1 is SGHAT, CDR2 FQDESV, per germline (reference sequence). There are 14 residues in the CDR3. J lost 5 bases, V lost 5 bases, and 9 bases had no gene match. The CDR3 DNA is TGTGCCAGCAGCCAAAGACTAGCTTCCCACGAGCAGTACTTC. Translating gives CASSQRLASHEQYF.

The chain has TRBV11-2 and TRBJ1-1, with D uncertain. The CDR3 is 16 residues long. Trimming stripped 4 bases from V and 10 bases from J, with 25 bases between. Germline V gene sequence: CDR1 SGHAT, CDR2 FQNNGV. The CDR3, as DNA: TGTGCCAGCAGCTCCACTCGGCTGCCTAACGGGGAGTCAGCTTTCTTT. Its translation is CASSSTRLPNGESAFF. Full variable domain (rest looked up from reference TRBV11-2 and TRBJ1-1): EAGVAQSPRYKIIEKRQSVAFWCNPISGHATLYWYQQILGQGPKLLIQFQNNGVVDDSQLPKDRFSAERLKGVDSTLKIQPAKLEDSAVYLCASSSTRLPNGESAFFGQGTRLTVV.

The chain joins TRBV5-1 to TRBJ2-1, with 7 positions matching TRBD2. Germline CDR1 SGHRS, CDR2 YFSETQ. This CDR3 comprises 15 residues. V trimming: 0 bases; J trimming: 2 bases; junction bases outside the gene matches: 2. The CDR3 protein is CASSLAREAYNEQFF. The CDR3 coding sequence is TGCGCCAGCAGCTTGGCACGGGAGGCCTACAATGAGCAGTTCTTC.

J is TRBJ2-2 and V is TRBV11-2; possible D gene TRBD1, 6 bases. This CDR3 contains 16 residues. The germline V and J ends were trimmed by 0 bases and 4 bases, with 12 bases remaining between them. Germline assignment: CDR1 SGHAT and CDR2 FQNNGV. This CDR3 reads CASSLELQGVTGELFF. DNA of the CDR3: TGTGCCAGCAGCTTAGAATTACAGGGTGTCACCGGGGAGCTGTTTTTT.

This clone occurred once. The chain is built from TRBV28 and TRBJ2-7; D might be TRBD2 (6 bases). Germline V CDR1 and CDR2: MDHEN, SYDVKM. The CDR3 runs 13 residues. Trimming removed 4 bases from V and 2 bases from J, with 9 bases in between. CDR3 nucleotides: TGTGCCAGCAGTTCCACTAGCCCCTACGAGCAGTACTTC. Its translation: CASSSTSPYEQYF.

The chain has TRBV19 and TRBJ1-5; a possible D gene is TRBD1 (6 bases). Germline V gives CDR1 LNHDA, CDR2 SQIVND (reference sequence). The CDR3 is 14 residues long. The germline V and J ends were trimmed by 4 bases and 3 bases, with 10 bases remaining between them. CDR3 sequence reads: CASSTTGTNQPQHF. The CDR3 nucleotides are TGTGCCAGTAGTACTACAGGGACCAATCAGCCCCAGCATTTT.

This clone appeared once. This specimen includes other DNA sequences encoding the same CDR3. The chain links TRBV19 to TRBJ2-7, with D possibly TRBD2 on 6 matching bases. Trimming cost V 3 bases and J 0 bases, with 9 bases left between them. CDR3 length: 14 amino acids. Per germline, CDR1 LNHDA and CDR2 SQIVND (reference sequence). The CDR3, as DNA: TGTGCCAGTAGTATTGGGGGGAGCTCCTACGAGCAGTACTTC. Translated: CASSIGGSSYEQYF.

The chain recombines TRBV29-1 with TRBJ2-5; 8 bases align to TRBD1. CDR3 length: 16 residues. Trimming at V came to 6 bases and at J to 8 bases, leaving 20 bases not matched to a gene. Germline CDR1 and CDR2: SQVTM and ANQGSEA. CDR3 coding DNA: TGCAGCGTCGCAGGACAGGGAACTATGAACCCAGATACCCAGTACTTC. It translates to CSVAGQGTMNPDTQYF.

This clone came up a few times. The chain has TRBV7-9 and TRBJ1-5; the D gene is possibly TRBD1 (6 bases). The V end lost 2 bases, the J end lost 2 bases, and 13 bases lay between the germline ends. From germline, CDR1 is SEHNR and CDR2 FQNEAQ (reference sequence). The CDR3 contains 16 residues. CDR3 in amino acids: CASSLTAGAGNQPQHF. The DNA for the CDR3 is TGTGCCAGCAGCTTAACGGCAGGGGCCGGCAATCAGCCCCAGCATTTT.

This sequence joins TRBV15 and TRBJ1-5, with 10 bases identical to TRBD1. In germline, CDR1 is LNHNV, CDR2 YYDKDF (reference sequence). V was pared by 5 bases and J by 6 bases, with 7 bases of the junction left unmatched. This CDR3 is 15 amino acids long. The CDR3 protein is CATSDRQGATQPQHF. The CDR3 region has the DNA TGTGCCACCAGCGACAGACAGGGGGCTACTCAGCCCCAGCATTTT.

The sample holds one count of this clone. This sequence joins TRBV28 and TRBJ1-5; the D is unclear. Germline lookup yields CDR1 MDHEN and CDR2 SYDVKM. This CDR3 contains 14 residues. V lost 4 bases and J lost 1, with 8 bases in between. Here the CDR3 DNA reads TGTGCCAGCAGTTCACGAGTGAGCAATCAGCCCCAGCATTTT. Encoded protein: CASSSRVSNQPQHF.

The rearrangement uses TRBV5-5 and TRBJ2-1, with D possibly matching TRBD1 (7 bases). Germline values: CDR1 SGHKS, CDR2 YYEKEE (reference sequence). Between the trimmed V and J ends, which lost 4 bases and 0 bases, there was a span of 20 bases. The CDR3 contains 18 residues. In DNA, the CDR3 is TGTGCCAGCAGCGCAACCGTGCGGGGACAGAGCTCCTACAATGAGCAGTTCTTC. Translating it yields CASSATVRGQSSYNEQFF. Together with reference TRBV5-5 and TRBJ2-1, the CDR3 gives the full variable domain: DAGVTQSPTHLIKTRGQQVTLRCSPISGHKSVSWYQQVLGQGPQFIFQYYEKEERGRGNFPDRFSARQFPNYSSELNVNALLLGDSALYLCASSATVRGQSSYNEQFFGPGTRLTVL.

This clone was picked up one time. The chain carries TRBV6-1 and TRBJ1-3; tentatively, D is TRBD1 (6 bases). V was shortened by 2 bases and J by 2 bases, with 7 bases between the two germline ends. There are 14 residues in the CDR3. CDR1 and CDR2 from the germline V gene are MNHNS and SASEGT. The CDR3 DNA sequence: TGTGCCAGCAGTGAATCAGGGGCTGGAAACACCATATATTTT. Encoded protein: CASSESGAGNTIYF.

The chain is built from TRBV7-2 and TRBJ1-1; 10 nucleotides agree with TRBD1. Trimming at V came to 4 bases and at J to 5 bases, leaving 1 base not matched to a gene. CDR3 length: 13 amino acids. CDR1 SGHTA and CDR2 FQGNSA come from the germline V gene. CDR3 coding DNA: TGTGCCAGCAGCTGGGACAGGGGTACTGAAGCTTTCTTT. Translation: CASSWDRGTEAFF.

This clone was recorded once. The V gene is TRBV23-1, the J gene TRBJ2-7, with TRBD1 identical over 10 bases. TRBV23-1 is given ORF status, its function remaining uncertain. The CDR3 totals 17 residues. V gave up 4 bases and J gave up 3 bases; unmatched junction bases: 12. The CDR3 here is CASSRTGTGAKIYEQYF. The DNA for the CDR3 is TGCGCCAGCAGTCGGACCGGGACAGGGGCCAAGATCTACGAGCAGTACTTC.

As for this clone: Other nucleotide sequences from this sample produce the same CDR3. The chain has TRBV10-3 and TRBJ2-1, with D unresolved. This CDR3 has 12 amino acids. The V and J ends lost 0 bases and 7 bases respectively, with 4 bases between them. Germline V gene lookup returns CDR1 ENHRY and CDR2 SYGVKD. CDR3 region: CAISESKNEQFF. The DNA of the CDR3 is TGTGCCATCAGTGAGTCAAAGAATGAGCAGTTCTTC.

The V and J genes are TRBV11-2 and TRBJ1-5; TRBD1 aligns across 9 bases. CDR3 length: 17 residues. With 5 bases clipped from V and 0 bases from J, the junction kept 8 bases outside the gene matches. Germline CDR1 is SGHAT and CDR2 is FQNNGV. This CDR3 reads CASSRDRETYSNQPQHF. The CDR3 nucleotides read TGTGCCAGCAGCCGGGACAGGGAAACTTATAGCAATCAGCCCCAGCATTTT.

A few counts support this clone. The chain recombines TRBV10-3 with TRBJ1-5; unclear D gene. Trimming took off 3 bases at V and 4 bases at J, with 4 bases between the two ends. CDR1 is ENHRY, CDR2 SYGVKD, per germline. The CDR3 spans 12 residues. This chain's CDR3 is CAISDRNQPQHF. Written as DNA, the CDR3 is TGTGCCATCAGTGACCGGAATCAGCCCCAGCATTTT.

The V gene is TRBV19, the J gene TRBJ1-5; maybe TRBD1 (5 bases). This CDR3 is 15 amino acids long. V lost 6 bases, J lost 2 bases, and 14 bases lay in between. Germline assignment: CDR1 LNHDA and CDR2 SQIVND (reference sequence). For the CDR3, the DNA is TGTGCCAGTAGCCCCGCGGGCAGGGGCAATCAGCCCCAGCATTTT. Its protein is CASSPAGRGNQPQHF. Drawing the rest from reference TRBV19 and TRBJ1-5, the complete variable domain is DGGITQSPKYLFRKEGQNVTLSCEQNLNHDAMYWYRQDPGQGLRLIYYSQIVNDFQKGDIAEGYSVSREKKESFPLTVTSAQKNPTAFYLCASSPAGRGNQPQHFGDGTRLSIL.

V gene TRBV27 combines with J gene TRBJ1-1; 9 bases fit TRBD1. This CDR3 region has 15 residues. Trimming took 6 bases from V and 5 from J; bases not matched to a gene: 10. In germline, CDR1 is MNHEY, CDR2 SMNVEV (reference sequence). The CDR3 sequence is CASSSRQGGLTEAFF. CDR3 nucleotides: TGTGCCAGCAGCTCCCGACAGGGGGGGTTAACTGAAGCTTTCTTT.

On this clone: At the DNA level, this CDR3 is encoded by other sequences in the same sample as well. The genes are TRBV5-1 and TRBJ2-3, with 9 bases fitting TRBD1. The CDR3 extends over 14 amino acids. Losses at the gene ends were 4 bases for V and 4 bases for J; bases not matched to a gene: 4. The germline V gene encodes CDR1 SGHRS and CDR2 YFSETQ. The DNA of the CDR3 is TGCGCCAGCAGCCCGGGACAGGGACCAGATACGCAGTATTTT. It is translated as CASSPGQGPDTQYF.

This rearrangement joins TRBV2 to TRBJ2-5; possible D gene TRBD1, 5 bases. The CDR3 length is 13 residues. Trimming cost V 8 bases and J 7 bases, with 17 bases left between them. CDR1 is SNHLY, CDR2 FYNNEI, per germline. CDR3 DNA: TGTGCCAGCGGGGCACAGGATCAGGGGACCCAGTACTTC. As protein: CASGAQDQGTQYF.